The 15 T cell receptor beta chains reported below all come from one sample, sequenced in a study of tumor and adjacent non-tumor tissue in lung cancer. No cell sorting was done before RNA was extracted from the tissue. More than 3 cm separated this lung sample from the edge of the tumor. Three rounds of nested PCR, following a modified ARM-PCR protocol, produced the TCRbeta library. TCRdb recomputed calls from the multiplex PCR reads with MiXCR, one row per CDR3 protein. The table includes 90,000 to 100,000 distinct CDR3 sequences, approximately 80% detected once. Source material: distant non-tumor lung tissue. All receptors come from a man in his sixties with small cell lung cancer.

On this clonotype itself: Mismatch with germline at one junction end may stem from a read error. The chain recombines TRBV6-5 with TRBJ2-6, with 8 positions matching TRBD1. The CDR3 is 17 residues long. Germline CDR1 is MNHEY and CDR2 is SVGAGI. The CDR3 DNA follows: TGTGCCAGCAGCCTGGACAGGGACCATTCTGGGGCCGACGTCCTAACTTTC. This gives the protein CASSLDRDHSGADVLTF.

The chain couples TRBV5-6 to TRBJ1-2; D is possibly TRBD1 (6 bases). The CDR3 sequence is 12 residues long. Trimming removed 3 bases from V and 4 bases from J, with 7 bases in between. CDR1 is SGHDT and CDR2 is YYEEEE in the germline V gene. CDR3 amino acids: CASSSQGYGYTF. For the CDR3, the DNA is TGTGCCAGCAGCTCACAGGGCTATGGCTACACCTTC.

This clonotype was observed a few times. This chain links TRBV24-1 with TRBJ2-1; either TRBD1 or TRBD2 may fit D (5 bases each). There are 16 residues in the CDR3. CDR1 and CDR2 (germline): KGHDR, SFDVKD. Trimming left V 3 bases short and J 9 bases short, with 20 bases between. The CDR3 coding sequence is TGTGCCACCAGTGATCCTGGGCGGTCACCTGGGGGTGAGCAGTTCTTC. Translated, it gives CATSDPGRSPGGEQFF.

For this clonotype: The conserved final phenylalanine or tryptophan is absent from the CDR3, which likely points to a read error. The chain is built from TRBV6-1 and TRBJ2-3; 9 bases agree with TRBD1. From germline, CDR1 is MNHNS and CDR2 SASEGT. This CDR3 has 14 amino acids. CDR3 in amino acids: CASRRQGGTDTQYL. CDR3 nucleotides: TGTGCCAGCAGAAGACAGGGGGGCACAGATACACAGTATTTA.

This sequence joins TRBV4-1 and TRBJ2-1; D uncertain. The CDR3 consists of 15 residues. Trimming stripped 4 bases from V and 2 bases from J, with 12 bases between. Germline V gene data show CDR1 as MGHRA and CDR2 as YSYEKL. Here the CDR3 DNA reads TGCGCCAGCAGCCCACCTCTCGGGCCCTACAATGAGCAGTTCTTC. It specifies CASSPPLGPYNEQFF.

With respect to this clonotype: At one of its ends the junction is not consistent with the germline gene, which may arise from a read error. The chain links TRBV6-1 to TRBJ2-2; D remains unclear. CDR3 size: 12 residues. Germline V gene lookup returns CDR1 MNHNS and CDR2 SASEGT. CDR3 sequence reads: CAGVRYTWELFF. The CDR3 DNA sequence: TGTGCCGGCGTGAGATACACCTGGGAGCTGTTTTTT.

A word on this clonotype: At one end the junction does not follow the germline gene, possibly because of a read error. The chain is built from TRBV5-4 and TRBJ2-5; D remains unclear. Germline V gives CDR1 SGHNT, CDR2 YYREEE (reference sequence). There are 14 residues in the CDR3. This CDR3 reads CTSSLEFFQETQHF. CDR3 bases: TGTACCAGCAGCCTGGAGTTTTTCCAAGAGACCCAGCACTTC.

Details on this clonotype: This likely comes from a read error, as the CDR3 has no conserved phenylalanine or tryptophan at its end. J is TRBJ2-7 and V is TRBV6-1; 7 bases line up with TRBD1. Per the germline V gene, CDR1 is MNHNS and CDR2 is SASEGT. The CDR3 is 15 amino acids. The CDR3 sequence is CANSERDSHTYEQYL. The CDR3 nucleotides read TGTGCCAACAGTGAAAGGGACAGCCACACCTACGAGCAGTACCTC.

This clonotype has only one observation. A junction end diverges from the germline sequence, so it may reflect a read error. The V gene is TRBV4-2, the J gene TRBJ2-3; 11 bases are shared with TRBD2. The CDR3 totals 17 residues. Germline CDR1 is LGHNA and CDR2 is YNFKEQ. For the CDR3, the DNA is TGTACCAGCAGCCAACATCTAGCGGGAGGCCTGGCAGATACGCACTATTTT. It codes for CTSSQHLAGGLADTHYF.

This clonotype was recorded only once. The chain joins TRBV7-6 to TRBJ1-5, with D perhaps TRBD1 (5 bases). CDR1 is SGHVS, CDR2 FNYEAQ, per germline. The CDR3 is 13 residues long. The V end lost 3 bases, the J end lost 5 bases, and 8 bases lay between the germline ends. DNA of the CDR3: TGTGCCAGCAGCTTTGGGGGGGATCAGCCCCAGCATTTT. It encodes CASSFGGDQPQHF.

Comments on this clonotype: The junction differs from germline at one of its ends, possibly a read error. V and J are TRBV5-1 and TRBJ2-1; D remains ambiguous. This CDR3 has 15 residues. Germline CDR1 SGHRS, CDR2 YFSETQ. CDR3 sequence (DNA): TGCGCCAGCAGCTTGGGGACCCCTGAAGCCAATGAGCAATTCTTC. Protein: CASSLGTPEANEQFF.

For this clonotype: Likely a read error: the CDR3 ends without its conserved phenylalanine or tryptophan. V usage is TRBV10-3 and J usage is TRBJ2-7, with 14 positions matching TRBD2. CDR1 is ENHRY, CDR2 SYGVKD, per germline. CDR3 size: 18 residues. The CDR3 coding sequence is TGTGCCATCATTGAGTTTGGACAGCGGGGACTAGCGGGAGAGCAGCAGTACATC. It translates to CAIIEFGQRGLAGEQQYI.

Note on this clonotype: A read error may account for a junction end that differs from germline. This chain links TRBV7-9 with TRBJ2-1; 15 bases align to TRBD2. Per the germline V gene, CDR1 is SEHNR and CDR2 is FQNEAQ (reference sequence). The CDR3 covers 17 residues. The CDR3 region is CTRSAGLAGGRYNEQFF. CDR3 DNA sequence: TGTACCAGAAGCGCAGGACTAGCGGGAGGGCGGTACAATGAGCAGTTCTTC.

In the case of this clonotype: The germline gene is not matched at one end of the junction; a read error may be the cause. V is TRBV13 and J is TRBJ1-2; D is unclear. CDR1 and CDR2 (germline): PRHDT, FYEKMQ (reference sequence). This CDR3 is built from 14 residues. CDR3 loop: CAGSAGKKLYGYTF. In DNA form, the CDR3 reads TGTGCCGGCAGCGCAGGAAAAAAACTCTATGGCTACACCTTC.

V gene TRBV12-3 or TRBV12-4 combines with J gene TRBJ2-7; 8 nucleotides agree with TRBD1. The CDR3 extends over 14 amino acids. After removal of 10 bases from V and 3 bases from J, the junction contained 11 bases not matched to a gene. CDR3 region: CAISPRGTGYEQYF. The DNA for the CDR3 is TGTGCCATCAGCCCTAGGGGGACAGGCTACGAGCAGTACTTC.